This T cell receptor (beta chain) was documented in a study of OX40 agonist ivuxolimab in advanced cancers. TCRdb's copy holds only in-frame clones and misses some; the assay was immunoSEQ multiplex PCR. The table lists approximately 58,000 clones, around 79% of them singletons. The germline gives CDR1 SGDLS, CDR2 YYNGEE. V gave up 4 bases and J gave up 3 bases; unmatched junction bases: 7. CDR3 length equals 15 residues. This clonotype originated in an adult with an advanced solid tumor such as melanoma, head and neck, liver or kidney cancer. The sequencing used CD4+ or CD8+ T cells sorted from blood, collected in a trial of the OX40 agonist ivuxolimab. The chain couples TRBV9 to TRBJ2-7, with 10 nucleotides matching TRBD2. CDR3 sequence reads: CASSPAGTSVYEQYF. In DNA, the CDR3 is TGTGCCAGCAGCCCAGCCGGGACTAGCGTCTACGAGCAGTACTTC.